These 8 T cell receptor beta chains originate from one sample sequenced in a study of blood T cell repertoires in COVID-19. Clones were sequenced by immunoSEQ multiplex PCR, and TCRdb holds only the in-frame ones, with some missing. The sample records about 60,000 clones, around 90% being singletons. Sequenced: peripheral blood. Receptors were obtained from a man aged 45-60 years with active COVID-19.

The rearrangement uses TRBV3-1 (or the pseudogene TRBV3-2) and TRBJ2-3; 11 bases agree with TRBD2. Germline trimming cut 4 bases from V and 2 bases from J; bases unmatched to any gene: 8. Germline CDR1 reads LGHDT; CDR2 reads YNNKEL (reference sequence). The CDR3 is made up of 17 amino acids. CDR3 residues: CASSLSGLAASTDTQYF. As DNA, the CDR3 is TGTGCCAGCAGCCTCTCGGGACTAGCGGCTTCCACAGATACGCAGTATTTT.

CDR3 residues: CASLTINTGELFF. For the CDR3, the DNA is TGTGCCAGCCTTACTATCAACACCGGGGAGCTGTTTTTT. The rearrangement links TRBV27 to TRBJ2-2; no firm D call. Trimming took off 8 bases at V and 2 bases at J, with 9 bases between the two ends. The V gene's germline CDR1 is MNHEY and CDR2 SMNVEV (reference sequence). This CDR3 is built from 13 residues.

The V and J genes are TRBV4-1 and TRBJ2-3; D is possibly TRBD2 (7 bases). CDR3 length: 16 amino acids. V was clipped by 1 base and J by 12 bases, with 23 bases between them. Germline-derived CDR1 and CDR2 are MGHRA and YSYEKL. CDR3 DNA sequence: TGCGCCAGCAGCCAAGGGGGCTCGGCGGGGGCCTCTCCCCAGTATTTT. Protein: CASSQGGSAGASPQYF.

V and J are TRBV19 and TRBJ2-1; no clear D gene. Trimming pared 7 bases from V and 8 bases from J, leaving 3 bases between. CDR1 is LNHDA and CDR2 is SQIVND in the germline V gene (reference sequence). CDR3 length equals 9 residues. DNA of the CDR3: TGTGCCAGTACTTATGAGCAGTTCTTC. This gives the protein CASTYEQFF. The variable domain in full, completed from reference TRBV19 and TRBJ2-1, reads DGGITQSPKYLFRKEGQNVTLSCEQNLNHDAMYWYRQDPGQGLRLIYYSQIVNDFQKGDIAEGYSVSREKKESFPLTVTSAQKNPTAFYLCASTYEQFFGPGTRLTVL.

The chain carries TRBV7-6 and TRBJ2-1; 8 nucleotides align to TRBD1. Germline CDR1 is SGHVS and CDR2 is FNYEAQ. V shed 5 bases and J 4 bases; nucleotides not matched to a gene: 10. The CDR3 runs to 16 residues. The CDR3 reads CASSPMKGQGYNEQFF. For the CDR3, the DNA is TGTGCCAGCAGCCCCATGAAAGGACAGGGTTACAATGAGCAGTTCTTC.

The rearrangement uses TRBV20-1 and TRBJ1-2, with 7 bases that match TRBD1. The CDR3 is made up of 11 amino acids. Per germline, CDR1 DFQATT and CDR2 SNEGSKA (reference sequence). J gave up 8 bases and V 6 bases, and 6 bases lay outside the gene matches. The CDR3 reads CSAPNRGGYTF. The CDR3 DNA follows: TGCAGTGCGCCAAACAGGGGAGGCTACACCTTC.

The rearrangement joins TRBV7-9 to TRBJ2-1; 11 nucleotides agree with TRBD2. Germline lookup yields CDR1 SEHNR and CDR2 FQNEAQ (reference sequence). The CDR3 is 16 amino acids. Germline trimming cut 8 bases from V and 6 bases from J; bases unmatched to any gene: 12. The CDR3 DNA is TGTGCCAGCCGCTATAGCGGGGGGGCGTCTGCCAATGAGCAGTTCTTC. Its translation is CASRYSGGASANEQFF. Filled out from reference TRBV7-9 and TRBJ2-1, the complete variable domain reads DTGVSQNPRHKITKRGQNVTFRCDPISEHNRLYWYRQTLGQGPEFLTYFQNEAQLEKSRLLSDRFSAERPKGSFSTLEIQRTEQGDSAMYLCASRYSGGASANEQFFGPGTRLTVL.

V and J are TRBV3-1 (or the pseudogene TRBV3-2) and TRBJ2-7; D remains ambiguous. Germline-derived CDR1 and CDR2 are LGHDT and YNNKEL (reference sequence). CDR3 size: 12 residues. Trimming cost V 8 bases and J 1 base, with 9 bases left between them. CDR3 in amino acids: CASGRYSYEQYF. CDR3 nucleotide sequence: TGTGCCAGCGGCAGGTATTCCTACGAGCAGTACTTC.